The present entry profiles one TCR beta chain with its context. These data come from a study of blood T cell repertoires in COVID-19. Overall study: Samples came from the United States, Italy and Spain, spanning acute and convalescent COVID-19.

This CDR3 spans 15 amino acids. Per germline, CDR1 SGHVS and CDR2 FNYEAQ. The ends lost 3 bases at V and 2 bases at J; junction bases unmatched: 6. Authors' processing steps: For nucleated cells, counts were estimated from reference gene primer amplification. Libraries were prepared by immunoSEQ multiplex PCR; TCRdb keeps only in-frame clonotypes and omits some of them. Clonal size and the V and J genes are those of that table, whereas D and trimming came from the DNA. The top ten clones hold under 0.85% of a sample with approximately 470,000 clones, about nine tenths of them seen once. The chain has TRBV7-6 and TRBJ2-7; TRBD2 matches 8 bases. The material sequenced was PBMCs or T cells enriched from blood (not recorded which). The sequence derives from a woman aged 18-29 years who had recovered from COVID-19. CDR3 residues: CASSFSAGETYEQYF. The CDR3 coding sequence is TGTGCCAGCAGCTTTTCAGCGGGGGAAACCTACGAGCAGTACTTC.